The 25 T cell receptor beta chains reported below all come from one sample, sequenced in a study of T cell repertoires in cytomegalovirus infection. TCRdb reprocessed the reads with MiXCR, giving one entry per CDR3 protein. The table has fewer than 300,000 distinct CDR3 sequences, roughly a quarter seen once. The sequenced sample consisted of PBMCs. The origin of the receptors is a human donor in good health (CMV status not recorded). Some clones in this sample may be carry-over from other donors' samples.

There are many counts of this clonotype. This chain connects TRBV7-2 to TRBJ2-5; 8 nucleotides match TRBD1. Per the germline V gene, CDR1 is SGHTA and CDR2 is FQGNSA. The CDR3 covers 18 residues. J lost 4 bases, V lost 1 base, and 14 bases had no gene match. CDR3 DNA sequence: TGTGCCAGCAGCTTAGGAGCTGGCCAGGGGGCAACGGGAGAGACCCAGTACTTC. Residues: CASSLGAGQGATGETQYF. Complete variable domain (other parts from reference TRBV7-2 and TRBJ2-5): GAGVSQSPSNKVTEKGKDVELRCDPISGHTALYWYRQSLGQGLEFLIYFQGNSAPDKSGLPSDRFSAERTGGSVSTLTIQRTQQEDSAVYLCASSLGAGQGATGETQYFGPGTRLLVL.

The rearrangement uses TRBV2 and TRBJ2-7, with D unclear. Per germline, CDR1 SNHLY and CDR2 FYNNEI. V lost 4 bases, J lost 6 bases, and 16 bases lay in between. CDR3 length: 14 amino acids. The CDR3 sequence: CASSGLSSTSEQYF. The DNA for the CDR3 is TGTGCCAGCAGTGGGCTATCGTCTACATCCGAGCAGTACTTC. The variable domain in full, with the rest retrieved from reference TRBV2 and TRBJ2-7, is EPEVTQTPSHQVTQMGQEVILRCVPISNHLYFYWYRQILGQKVEFLVSFYNNEISEKSEIFDDQFSVERPDGSNFTLKIRSTKLEDSAMYFCASSGLSSTSEQYFGPGTRLTVT.

The sample holds a few counts of this clonotype. The chain carries TRBV28 and TRBJ1-3, with D possibly matching TRBD1 (6 bases). V was trimmed by 2 bases and J by 4 bases, leaving 9 bases between them. Germline CDR1 is MDHEN and CDR2 is SYDVKM. This CDR3 comprises 14 residues. The CDR3 DNA is TGTGCCAGCAGTTTAAGGGGGTTCGGAAACACCATATATTTT. This codes for CASSLRGFGNTIYF.

A few counts support this clonotype. The J gene is TRBJ2-7, the V gene TRBV7-2; D gene unclear. The V gene's germline CDR1 is SGHTA and CDR2 FQGNSA. The CDR3 extends over 13 amino acids. V lost 2 bases and J lost 6, with 11 bases in between. The CDR3 coding sequence is TGTGCCAGCAGCTTAAATTCTGGCTTCGAGCAGTACTTC. Amino acids: CASSLNSGFEQYF.

The chain combines TRBV28 with TRBJ1-2; the match to TRBD1 covers 8 bases. V lost 4 bases to trimming and J lost 1 base; unmatched junction nucleotides: 11. The CDR3 spans 17 residues. Germline V gene lookup returns CDR1 MDHEN and CDR2 SYDVKM. The CDR3 reads CASSSSTGTGFNYGYTF. The DNA for the CDR3 is TGTGCCAGCAGTTCATCGACCGGGACAGGATTTAACTATGGCTACACCTTC.

This clonotype was counted only a few times. This chain uses TRBV27 with TRBJ2-2; D is possibly TRBD1 or TRBD2 (5 bases each). The CDR3 covers 14 residues. Germline CDR1 and CDR2: MNHEY and SMNVEV (reference sequence). V lost 11 bases and J lost 1, with 14 bases in between. The CDR3 region has the DNA TGTGCCGTACGAGGGACCTTGAACACCGGGGAGCTGTTTTTT. Translating it yields CAVRGTLNTGELFF.

A few counts support this clonotype. J is TRBJ2-1 and V is TRBV12-3 or TRBV12-4; D is undetermined. V shed 3 bases and J shed 6 bases, with 3 bases lying between them. CDR3 size: 11 residues. CDR3 nucleotide sequence: TGTGCCAGCAGTTTTCGCAATGAGCAGTTCTTC. Residues: CASSFRNEQFF.

This clonotype was detected once. The V and J genes are TRBV30 and TRBJ2-3; D is unclear. The germline V gene has CDR1 GTSNPN and CDR2 SVGIG (reference sequence). CDR3 size: 12 residues. Trimming pared 5 bases from V and 0 bases from J, leaving 6 bases between. CDR3 amino acids: CAWSRSTDTQYF. CDR3 DNA sequence: TGTGCCTGGTCGAGGAGCACAGATACGCAGTATTTT.

This clonotype was observed at least ten times. The V and J genes are TRBV7-3 and TRBJ1-2, with TRBD1 as a possible D gene (6 bases). The V gene's germline CDR1 is SGHTA and CDR2 FQGTGA. The V gene lost 3 bases and the J gene lost 6 bases, with 11 bases spanning the gap. The CDR3 covers 13 residues. CDR3: CASSFMEGDGYTF. CDR3 sequence (DNA): TGTGCCAGCAGCTTTATGGAGGGGGATGGCTACACCTTC.

The J gene is TRBJ1-2, the V gene TRBV28, with 9 bases identical to TRBD1. Germline V gives CDR1 MDHEN, CDR2 SYDVKM. CDR3 length: 17 amino acids. V trimming: 5 bases; J trimming: 4 bases; junction bases outside the gene matches: 14. CDR3 nucleotides: TGTGCCAGCAGTCCGATACAGGGGGCGACGTTGGTCTATGGCTACACCTTC. This gives the protein CASSPIQGATLVYGYTF.

This rearrangement joins TRBV6-1 to TRBJ2-2; D not certain. CDR1 and CDR2 (germline): MNHNS, SASEGT. The CDR3 runs to 13 residues. V was shortened by 2 bases and J by 4 bases, with 5 bases between the two germline ends. The CDR3 is CASSELLTGELFF. CDR3 bases: TGTGCCAGCAGTGAACTTCTCACCGGGGAGCTGTTTTTT.

This chain links TRBV29-1 with TRBJ2-3; the match to TRBD2 covers 8 bases. Germline values: CDR1 SQVTM, CDR2 ANQGSEA. V was clipped by 3 bases and J by 0 bases; unmatched bases: 8. The CDR3 spans 16 residues. The CDR3 bases are TGCAGCGTTGATGGCGGGGGGACCTTGAGCACAGATACGCAGTATTTT. This encodes CSVDGGGTLSTDTQYF.

This clonotype has just a few counts. The genes are TRBV5-4 and TRBJ1-1; D may be TRBD1 (6 bases). In germline, CDR1 is SGHNT, CDR2 YYREEE (reference sequence). The CDR3 runs to 14 residues. The germline V and J ends were trimmed by 6 bases and 6 bases, with 18 bases remaining between them. In nucleotides, the CDR3 is TGTGCCAGCACCTTCGGCGGGGGCGCCCCTGAAGCTTTCTTT. Encoded protein: CASTFGGGAPEAFF.

The chain uses TRBV29-1 and TRBJ1-5; 7 bases agree with TRBD1. V was pared by 5 bases and J by 4 bases, with 5 bases of the junction left unmatched. This CDR3 spans 13 amino acids. The germline V gene has CDR1 SQVTM and CDR2 ANQGSEA. The CDR3 is CSVLGQANQPQHF. For the CDR3, the DNA is TGCAGCGTTCTAGGACAGGCGAATCAGCCCCAGCATTTT. Full variable domain (outside the CDR3, taken from reference TRBV29-1 and TRBJ1-5): SAVISQKPSRDICQRGTSLTIQCQVDSQVTMMFWYRQQPGQSLTLIATANQGSEATYESGFVIDKFPISRPNLTFSTLTVSNMSPEDSSIYLCSVLGQANQPQHFGDGTRLSIL.

The chain joins TRBV12-3 or TRBV12-4 to TRBJ1-4; D unresolved. CDR3 size: 11 residues. Trimming removed 6 bases from V and 4 bases from J, with 3 bases in between. The CDR3 DNA sequence: TGTGCCAGCAGAAATAATGAAAAACTGTTTTTT. Translating it yields CASRNNEKLFF.

The CDR3 DNA reads as TGCAGTGCTAGAGAGACTAGCGGGAGGACTCCATCCTACGAGCAGTACTTC. Protein sequence: CSARETSGRTPSYEQYF. This chain connects TRBV20-1 to TRBJ2-7; 13 nucleotides align to TRBD2. Germline CDR1 is DFQATT and CDR2 is SNEGSKA (reference sequence). Trimming cost V 0 bases and J 1 base; bases outside gene matches: 6. This CDR3 comprises 17 residues.

The V and J genes are TRBV6-5 and TRBJ2-4, with D tentatively TRBD1 (6 bases). Trimming took 4 bases from V and 0 from J, leaving 7 bases between them. This CDR3 has 14 amino acids. In germline, CDR1 is MNHEY, CDR2 SVGAGI. CDR3 in amino acids: CASSSTGAKNIQYF. The DNA of the CDR3 is TGTGCCAGCAGTTCGACAGGAGCCAAAAACATTCAGTACTTC.

This clonotype was picked up many times. The chain couples TRBV28 to TRBJ1-6, with 8 bases identical to TRBD1. The CDR3 runs to 15 residues. Trimming took 10 bases from V and 5 from J; bases not matched to a gene: 10. Germline CDR1 and CDR2: MDHEN and SYDVKM. This CDR3 is CATWERTGNNSPLHF. The CDR3 coding sequence is TGTGCCACTTGGGAGCGGACAGGGAATAATTCACCCCTCCACTTT.

In its sample, this clonotype was seen many times. In DNA, the CDR3 is TGTGCCAGCAGCCGCACAGGGGCGAGCTCCTACAATGAGCAGTTCTTC. Translating it yields CASSRTGASSYNEQFF. The rearrangement joins TRBV7-6 to TRBJ2-1; 7 nucleotides align to TRBD1. There are 16 residues in the CDR3. V lost 5 bases and J lost 0; bases outside the gene matches: 7. CDR1 and CDR2 (germline): SGHVS, FNYEAQ.

There are many counts of this clonotype. The chain links TRBV7-2 to TRBJ1-2; D remains unclear. CDR3 size: 16 residues. CDR1 SGHTA and CDR2 FQGNSA come from the germline V gene. Trimming removed 5 bases at V and 6 bases at J, with 22 bases between. The chain's CDR3 is CASSPILGQVLNGYTF. For the CDR3, the DNA is TGTGCCAGCAGCCCAATCTTAGGGCAGGTTTTGAATGGCTACACCTTC. Based on the CDR3 plus reference TRBV7-2 and TRBJ1-2, the full variable domain is GAGVSQSPSNKVTEKGKDVELRCDPISGHTALYWYRQSLGQGLEFLIYFQGNSAPDKSGLPSDRFSAERTGGSVSTLTIQRTQQEDSAVYLCASSPILGQVLNGYTFGSGTRLTVV.

This clonotype was observed at least ten times. The J gene is TRBJ1-4, the V gene TRBV6-5, with D possibly being TRBD1 (6 bases). The V and J ends lost 0 bases and 1 base respectively, with 18 bases between them. The CDR3 spans 19 residues. CDR1 and CDR2 from the germline V gene are MNHEY and SVGAGI. For the CDR3, the DNA is TGTGCCAGCAGTTACTCCCGAGCAGGGGCCCTCGGAACTAATGAAAAACTGTTTTTT. Encoded protein: CASSYSRAGALGTNEKLFF.

This clonotype has a count of ten or more. The J gene is TRBJ2-1, the V gene TRBV7-6; possible D gene TRBD2, 5 bases. CDR3 size: 13 residues. The V and J ends lost 2 bases and 10 bases respectively, with 12 bases between them. The germline V gene has CDR1 SGHVS and CDR2 FNYEAQ. The CDR3 nucleotides read TGTGCCAGCAGCTTAATTGAAGCGGCAGAGCAGTTCTTC. Translating gives CASSLIEAAEQFF.

Notes on this clonotype: It may be a read error: a sequence one base away is much more abundant. This rearrangement joins TRBV7-3 to TRBJ1-1; D not certain. In germline, CDR1 is SGHTA, CDR2 FQGTGA. The V and J ends lost 5 bases and 3 bases respectively, with 10 bases between them. CDR3 length: 13 amino acids. In DNA form, the CDR3 reads TGTGCCAGCAGCCCGTGCGTGGACACTGAAGCTTTCTTT. Its protein is CASSPCVDTEAFF.

This chain links TRBV4-1 with TRBJ2-7; 7 positions match TRBD1. Germline-derived CDR1 and CDR2 are MGHRA and YSYEKL. This CDR3 region has 15 residues. V was clipped by 1 base and J by 4 bases; unmatched bases: 7. The CDR3: CASSQVTGTAYEQYF. For the CDR3, the DNA is TGCGCCAGCAGCCAAGTCACCGGGACAGCATACGAGCAGTACTTC.

This clonotype turned up a few times. The rearrangement uses TRBV6-6 and TRBJ2-7; D gene uncertain. Trimming took off 0 bases at V and 5 bases at J, with 8 bases between the two ends. The germline V gene encodes CDR1 MNHNY and CDR2 SVGAGI (reference sequence). This CDR3 contains 13 residues. CDR3 DNA sequence: TGTGCCAGCAGTTACTCGACCGTCAACGAGCAGTACTTC. Its protein product is CASSYSTVNEQYF.